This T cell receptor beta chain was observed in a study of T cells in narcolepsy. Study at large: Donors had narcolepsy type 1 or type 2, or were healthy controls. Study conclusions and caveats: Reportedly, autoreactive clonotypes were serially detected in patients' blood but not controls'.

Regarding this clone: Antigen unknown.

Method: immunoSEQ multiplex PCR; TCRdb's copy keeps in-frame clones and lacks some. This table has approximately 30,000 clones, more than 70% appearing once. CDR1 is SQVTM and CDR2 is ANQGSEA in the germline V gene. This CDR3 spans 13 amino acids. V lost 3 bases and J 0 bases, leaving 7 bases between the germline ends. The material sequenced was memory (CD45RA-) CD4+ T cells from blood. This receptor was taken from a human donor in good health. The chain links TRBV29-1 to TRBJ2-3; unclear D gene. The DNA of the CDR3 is TGCAGCGTTGACGAACAGAGCACAGATACGCAGTATTTT. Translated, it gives CSVDEQSTDTQYF.